A selection of T cell receptor beta chains follows, all from one sample in a study of shared clonotypes between healthy human individuals. Sequencing was performed with immunoSEQ multiplex PCR; in TCRdb, only in-frame clones are kept and a portion is missing. The sample lists roughly 2,300,000 clones; 85% to 95% were seen once. Input material: naive CD4+ T cells from PBMCs. These TCRs come from a man between 18 and 35 years old in good health. Some clones in this sample may be carry-over from other donors' samples. CDR3s include the opening cysteine and the closing phenylalanine or tryptophan.

>TRBJ1-4|TRBV5-1
CASSLGQTGEKLFF
>TRBJ2-2|TRBV6-5
CASTPAGAAGELFF
>TRBJ2-3|TRBV11-3
CASSLGQGADTQYF
>TRBJ2-5|TRBV28
CASSSPTGVGSTQYF
>TRBJ2-7|TRBV11-1
CASSSEGQIYEQYF
>TRBJ2-2|TRBV7-6
CASSLGQISNTGELFF
>TRBJ1-1|TRBV15
CATSRERQGVTEAFF
>TRBJ1-2|TRBV28
CASSLWLTGSGYTF
>TRBJ1-5|TRBV28
CASSKIGGSNQPQHF
>TRBJ2-7|TRBV2
CASSEEAGVLEQYF
>TRBJ2-2|TRBV5-4
CASSSYSTNTGELFF
>TRBJ2-2|TRBV7-3
CASSVNRGTGELFF
>TRBJ2-3|TRBV6-4
CASSDQGGAQYF
>TRBJ2-1|TRBV9
CASSVEINSYNEQFF
>TRBJ2-5|TRBV2
CASSETAYQETQYF
>TRBJ2-7|TRBV6-6
CASSAGTGAVYEQYF
>TRBJ1-2|TRBV5-5
CASTLDSEGGYTF
>TRBJ1-1|TRBV4-2
CASTQGRGGNTEAFF
>TRBJ1-3|TRBV4-1
CASSAHANRGRRNTIYF
>TRBJ2-7|TRBV6-5
CASRPRRDTAYEQYF
>TRBJ2-7|TRBV10-3
CAISPGQGYEQYF
>TRBJ1-1|TRBV7-9
CASSPAQGNTEAFF
>TRBJ1-3|TRBV9
CASSGLMGSSGNTIYF
>TRBJ1-5|TRBV5-1
CASSFTSGGNQPQHF
>TRBJ1-4|TRBV5-1
CASSKGSANEKLFF
>TRBJ2-1|TRBV28
CASARDNYNEQFF
>TRBJ1-5|TRBV19
CASSAEGSNQPQHF
>TRBJ1-3|TRBV30
CACLPDSGNTIYF
>TRBJ1-1|TRBV5-1
CASSLALGENTEAFF
>TRBJ2-2|TRBV7-2
CASSSLILGLGELFF
>TRBJ1-3|TRBV9
CASSALGAAFSGNTIYF
>TRBJ2-2|TRBV6-4
CASRPRTGGGGELFF
>TRBJ2-2|TRBV5-6
CASSSLGGSLSDGELFF
>TRBJ2-1|TRBV11-3
CASSLESRLFNEQFF
>TRBJ2-5|TRBV27
CATADRGETQYF
>TRBJ2-7|TRBV30
CAWSAWGQGITYEQYF
>TRBJ1-5|TRBV7-2
CASSPRTGGPNQPQHF
>TRBJ1-1|TRBV28
CASSPLQGSVNTEAFF
>TRBJ2-1|TRBV29-1
CSVVRYNEQFF
>TRBJ1-5|TRBV6-5
CASSYSRGQGTQHF
>TRBJ1-3|TRBV19
CATGRESSGNTIYF
>TRBJ2-7|TRBV4-1
CASSQVSASGAYEQYF
>TRBJ1-1|TRBV21-1
CASSKSEEKRDTEAFF
>TRBJ2-1|TRBV30
CAWSVRGLTSNEQFF
>TRBJ2-7|TRBV6-6
CASSAGLAGGEQYF
>TRBJ1-2|TRBV6-1
CASSERFGANYGYTF
>TRBJ1-5|TRBV6-5
CASSYSPTSEQPQHF
>TRBJ2-7|TRBV27
CASSLGDTVGQYF
>TRBJ2-3|TRBV2
CASAERSDTQYF
>TRBJ2-7|TRBV11-1
CASSLGDPSYEQYF
>TRBJ1-1|TRBV6-1
CASTVQAVNTEAFF